These 16 T cell receptor beta chains came from one sample sequenced in a study of tumor-infiltrating lymphocytes in primary liver carcinoma. With approximately 500 ng total RNA as template and a constant-region primer, TCR beta cDNA was made. Three nested multiplex PCR rounds, a slightly modified ARM-PCR method, built the TCR beta libraries. TRBV1-TRBV30 forward primers and a C-beta reverse primer were used in the first two PCR rounds, which each ran for approximately 10 cycles. TCRdb re-called the multiplex PCR reads through MiXCR, storing one row per CDR3 protein. In the table there are around 50,000 distinct CDR3 sequences, about 73% of which are singletons. Scientists recovered RNA and DNA together from approximately 20-30 mg of unsorted bulk tissue. The sequencing input was liver tumor tissue from sampling region 3. Specified subset: tumor region T3, left-lateral pole. The receptors originated from a man in his forties or fifties with primary liver carcinoma and hepatitis B virus infection.

The chain links TRBV7-3 to TRBJ2-3; the D gene is possibly TRBD1 (5 bases). Germline V CDR1 and CDR2: SGHTA, FQGTGA. The CDR3 is 14 amino acids. The V and J ends lost 6 bases and 1 base respectively, with 11 bases between them. This CDR3 reads CASSYDSRTDTQYF. CDR3 nucleotide sequence: TGTGCCAGCAGTTACGACAGCCGCACAGATACGCAGTATTTT.

In regard to this clonotype: Mismatch with germline at one junction end may stem from a read error. The rearrangement joins TRBV6-5 to TRBJ2-7, with D possibly matching TRBD2 (6 bases). CDR3 length equals 15 residues. In germline, CDR1 is MNHEY, CDR2 SVGAGI. Here the CDR3 reads CVSSYARDSHYEQYF. The CDR3 DNA reads TGTGTCAGCAGTTACGCGCGGGATTCCCACTACGAGCAGTACTTC.

This clonotype has at least ten counts. The J gene is TRBJ2-1, the V gene TRBV6-6; weak D call: TRBD2 (5 bases). In germline, CDR1 is MNHNY, CDR2 SVGAGI (reference sequence). The CDR3 loop spans 14 amino acids. V was shortened by 2 bases and J by 8 bases, with 13 bases between the two germline ends. The CDR3 region has the DNA TGTGCCAGCAGTTACATCAGCGGTCCGGATGAGCAGTTCTTC. It codes for CASSYISGPDEQFF.

On this clonotype: Germline and junction disagree at one end, which may indicate a read error. V gene TRBV12-3 or TRBV12-4 combines with J gene TRBJ2-1; 8 nucleotides line up with TRBD2. The CDR3 runs to 14 residues. The CDR3 region has the DNA TGTGTCACGCTAGCGGGCCTCTCCTACAATGAGCTGTTCTTC. Translating it yields CVTLAGLSYNELFF.

As regards this clonotype: One end of the junction fails to match germline, which may point to a read error. CDR3 in amino acids: CSVNRSGRNEQYF. DNA for the CDR3: TGCAGCGTCAACAGGAGTGGACGTAACGAGCAGTACTTT. The chain links TRBV29-1 to TRBJ2-7; D possibly corresponds to TRBD1 (5 bases). CDR3 length equals 13 residues. Per the germline V gene, CDR1 is SQVTM and CDR2 is ANQGSEA.

This chain connects TRBV7-2 to TRBJ1-6, with 7 bases fitting TRBD1. Trimming at V came to 5 bases and at J to 8 bases, leaving 3 bases not matched to a gene. Per the germline V gene, CDR1 is SGHTA and CDR2 is FQGNSA. The CDR3 has 13 residues. CDR3 sequence: CASSQTGDSPLHF. CDR3 DNA: TGTGCCAGCAGCCAAACAGGGGATTCACCCCTCCACTTT.

The chain carries TRBV29-1 and TRBJ1-2, with a tentative D call TRBD1 (5 bases). The CDR3 runs 13 residues. Germline CDR1 SQVTM, CDR2 ANQGSEA. V shed 6 bases and J shed 5 bases, with 16 bases lying between them. The CDR3 spells CSVLCGTGYGYTF. As DNA, the CDR3 is TGCAGCGTCCTCTGCGGGACGGGATATGGCTACACCTTC.

With regard to this clonotype: The junction does not match germline at one end; this may be a read error. This chain uses TRBV12-3 or TRBV12-4 with TRBJ2-1, with 14 positions matching TRBD2. The CDR3 sequence is 17 residues long. For the CDR3, the DNA is TGTGTCAGCATGGCTATACAGGGACTAGCGGGGGAAAATGAGCAGTTCTTC. It yields the protein CVSMAIQGLAGENEQFF.

Concerning this clonotype itself: The junction differs from germline at one of its ends, possibly a read error. The chain has TRBV4-2 and TRBJ1-1; D remains ambiguous. The CDR3 has 14 residues. Germline assignment: CDR1 LGHNA and CDR2 YNFKEQ. This CDR3 reads CANSQDQRNTEAFF. CDR3 sequence (DNA): TGTGCCAACAGCCAAGACCAGAGGAACACCGAAGCTTTCTTT.

The chain uses TRBV28 and TRBJ1-1, with 7 bases that match TRBD1. There are 14 residues in the CDR3. Per germline, CDR1 MDHEN and CDR2 SYDVKM. The CDR3 nucleotides read TGTGACATCAGTTTACCCACAGGGGTCACTGAAGCTTTCTTT. This gives the protein CDISLPTGVTEAFF.

The sample holds many counts of this clonotype. The V call is TRBV6-5, the J call TRBJ2-5, with TRBD1 identical over 8 bases. J was trimmed by 5 bases and V by 4 bases; bases with no gene match: 6. Germline CDR1 is MNHEY and CDR2 is SVGAGI. CDR3 length: 14 residues. The CDR3 spells CASSSYTGGETQYF. In DNA, the CDR3 is TGTGCCAGCAGTTCATATACAGGGGGGGAGACCCAGTACTTC.

This clonotype appeared a single time. At one of its ends the junction is not consistent with the germline gene, which may arise from a read error. The chain links TRBV11-2 to TRBJ2-5, with TRBD2 matching over 8 bases. The CDR3 extends over 15 amino acids. Germline V lookup: CDR1 SGHAT, CDR2 FQNNGV. Written as DNA, the CDR3 is TGTGCCAGCAGCGACATGACAGGAGCGGGAGAGACCCAACACTTC. Its protein product is CASSDMTGAGETQHF. Drawing the rest from reference TRBV11-2 and TRBJ2-5, the complete variable domain is EAGVAQSPRYKIIEKRQSVAFWCNPISGHATLYWYQQILGQGPKLLIQFQNNGVVDDSQLPKDRFSAERLKGVDSTLKIQPAKLEDSAVYLCASSDMTGAGETQHFGPGTRLLVL.

As to this clonotype: At one of its ends the junction is not consistent with the germline gene, which may arise from a read error. This sequence joins TRBV11-2 and TRBJ2-6; 9 nucleotides line up with TRBD1. This CDR3 has 18 residues. Germline values: CDR1 SGHAT, CDR2 FQNNGV. The CDR3 nucleotides read TGTGCCAGCACCTTAAGACAGGGGGGGCCCTCTAGGGCCAACGTCCTGACTTTC. It translates to CASTLRQGGPSRANVLTF.

Concerning this clonotype itself: The CDR3 carries no conserved terminal phenylalanine or tryptophan, so it likely arises from a read error. V and J are TRBV2 and TRBJ2-5; D call uncertain. This CDR3 spans 14 amino acids. V dropped 1 base and J dropped 5 bases, with 11 bases sitting between them. Germline CDR1 SNHLY, CDR2 FYNNEI. The CDR3 spells CASSEGGGPETQYL. The CDR3 DNA follows: TGTGCCAGCAGTGAAGGAGGTGGGCCTGAGACCCAGTACCTC.

As for this clonotype: At one end, the junction sequence differs from germline, possibly due to a read error. This chain links TRBV11-1 with TRBJ2-4, with D possibly being TRBD2 (5 bases). CDR3 length: 14 residues. Germline assignment: CDR1 SGHAT and CDR2 FQDESV (reference sequence). CDR3 DNA sequence: TGTGCCAGTAGCCAGGCCCTAGCCAAAAACATTCGGTACTTC. Protein sequence: CASSQALAKNIRYF.

In its sample, this clonotype was seen once. A single base separates this from a much larger clone, so it may be a read error. In DNA form, the CDR3 reads TGTGCCAGCAGTCAATGCGACAGCTATGGCTGCACCTTC. This translates into CASSQCDSYGCTF. This chain uses TRBV6-6 with TRBJ1-2; weak D call: TRBD1 (5 bases). There are 13 residues in the CDR3. Germline CDR1 MNHNY, CDR2 SVGAGI (reference sequence).